The 9 T cell receptor beta chains below all came from one sample that was sequenced in a study of regulatory T cells in long-lasting Graves disease. Libraries of TCR beta came from iRepertoire HTBI primers plus Arm-PCR of CDR3 regions. MiXCR, run by TCRdb on the multiplex PCR reads, gives a single entry per CDR3 protein. The sample consists of hundreds of thousands of distinct CDR3 sequences, approximately 23% of them appearing once. As for time point: persistent/refractory GD, antithyroid drugs over 5 years with positive TRAb. Extracted RNA from PBMCs served as the source of the TCR library. The starting material was peripheral blood mononuclear cells (PBMCs), obtained when the disease was refractory, from a patient treated with antithyroid drugs. These receptors came from a female donor with Graves disease.

This clonotype came up a few times. J is TRBJ1-2 and V is TRBV30; D not resolved. The CDR3 is 12 amino acids. Looked up from germline, CDR1 is GTSNPN and CDR2 is SVGIG (reference sequence). V was trimmed by 3 bases and J by 6 bases, leaving 11 bases between them. CDR3 nucleotides: TGTGCCTGGAGCGACGGGAGGAATGGCTACACCTTC. Its translation is CAWSDGRNGYTF.

This clonotype was seen just once. This chain links TRBV5-6 with TRBJ1-2; 8 bases are a match to TRBD1. CDR1 and CDR2 from the germline V gene are SGHDT and YYEEEE. With 4 bases clipped from V and 4 bases from J, the junction kept 6 bases outside the gene matches. The CDR3 loop spans 14 amino acids. The CDR3 loop reads CASSKGQGAYGYTF. As DNA, the CDR3 is TGTGCCAGCAGCAAAGGACAGGGTGCCTATGGCTACACCTTC.

This CDR3 reads CASSRLADPPGELFF. CDR3 DNA: TGTGCCAGCAGCAGACTAGCGGATCCCCCCGGGGAGCTGTTTTTT. V gene TRBV6-1 combines with J gene TRBJ2-2; 9 bases align to TRBD2. With 6 bases clipped from V and 6 bases from J, the junction kept 8 bases outside the gene matches. Germline loops: CDR1 MNHNS, CDR2 SASEGT. CDR3 length: 15 amino acids.

The rearrangement uses TRBV19 and TRBJ1-5, with 10 bases that match TRBD1. V lost 5 bases and J lost 0; bases outside the gene matches: 13. The CDR3 contains 19 residues. The germline V gene has CDR1 LNHDA and CDR2 SQIVND (reference sequence). CDR3 DNA: TGTGCCAGTAGTCCGAGACAGGGGGCCTCCACTTATAGCAATCAGCCCCAGCATTTT. This translates into CASSPRQGASTYSNQPQHF.

J is TRBJ2-7 and V is TRBV28, with a weak D call TRBD2 (5 bases). Germline CDR1 MDHEN, CDR2 SYDVKM. The CDR3 is 16 residues long. V lost 6 bases to trimming and J lost 6 bases, with 24 bases between them. CDR3 sequence: CASREPTRTPPFEQYF. CDR3 nucleotides: TGTGCCAGCAGAGAGCCTACTAGAACGCCTCCTTTCGAGCAGTACTTC.

The CDR3 protein is CSADQGQASGGEQYF. The CDR3, as DNA: TGCAGTGCTGACCAGGGACAGGCCTCCGGGGGAGAGCAGTACTTC. The V and J genes are TRBV20-1 and TRBJ2-7; 8 positions agree with TRBD1. Germline assignment: CDR1 DFQATT and CDR2 SNEGSKA (reference sequence). Trimming cost V 5 bases and J 7 bases; bases outside gene matches: 16. The CDR3 contains 15 residues.

The table lists this clonotype with many counts. CDR3 nucleotides: TGTGCCAGCAGCCTAATAAGGGACAGAACCTACGAGCAGTACTTC. Translation: CASSLIRDRTYEQYF. This chain connects TRBV2 to TRBJ2-7, with 7 bases matching TRBD1. The V gene's germline CDR1 is SNHLY and CDR2 FYNNEI. Germline trimming cut 6 bases from V and 2 bases from J; bases unmatched to any gene: 10. CDR3 length equals 15 residues.

This clonotype was detected a few times. V gene TRBV19 combines with J gene TRBJ2-2; TRBD1 aligns across 8 bases. The CDR3 loop spans 16 amino acids. Germline V gene data show CDR1 as LNHDA and CDR2 as SQIVND (reference sequence). V lost 4 bases and J lost 0; bases outside the gene matches: 4. CDR3 coding DNA: TGTGCCAGTAGTAAAAAGACAGGGGCGAACACCGGGGAGCTGTTTTTT. Amino acid sequence: CASSKKTGANTGELFF.

The chain recombines TRBV30 with TRBJ2-5; D is possibly TRBD1 (5 bases). The V gene lost 2 bases and the J gene lost 4 bases, with 14 bases spanning the gap. There are 14 residues in the CDR3. Germline-derived CDR1 and CDR2 are GTSNPN and SVGIG (reference sequence). For the CDR3, the DNA is TGTGCCTGGAGTCATTCAGGGTTTGGAGAGACCCAGTACTTC. The encoded protein is CAWSHSGFGETQYF. Complete variable domain (other parts from reference TRBV30 and TRBJ2-5): SQTIHQWPATLVQPVGSPLSLECTVEGTSNPNLYWYRQAAGRGLQLLFYSVGIGQISSEVPQNLSASRPQDRQFILSSKKLLLSDSGFYLCAWSHSGFGETQYFGPGTRLLVL.